Presented here are 2 T cell receptor beta chains from one specimen sequenced in a study of cytomegalovirus exposure and HLA in healthy donors listed by TCRdb under 2017. Libraries were prepared through the immunoSEQ multiplex PCR assay. For the multiplex PCR, a mixture combining 60 forward primers for TCR Vbeta segments and 13 reverse primers for TCR Jbeta segments was used. The table comes from immuneACCESS by way of TCRdb, which keeps in-frame sequences with V and J called. Part of the clones is missing from these tables; in studies checked, under half for an unresolved V gene and the rest for unknown reasons. Present in this sample are some 130,000 clones, roughly 74% of which were seen just once. 5.5% to 8.5% of the sample comes from the top ten. Sequencing was done on a sample of PBMCs. These receptors were collected from a male donor in good health and CMV-seronegative.

CDR3 sequence reads: CASSPENRPRYEQYF. DNA of the CDR3: TGTGCCAGCAGCCCGGAGAACAGGCCCCGCTACGAGCAGTACTTC. This chain connects TRBV9 to TRBJ2-7; a possible D gene is TRBD1 (5 bases). Germline V gene lookup returns CDR1 SGDLS and CDR2 YYNGEE. This CDR3 region has 15 residues. Trimming stripped 4 bases from V and 3 bases from J, with 17 bases between.

This clone turned up a few times. The chain recombines TRBV13 with TRBJ2-2; 8 positions match TRBD1. Looked up from germline, CDR1 is PRHDT and CDR2 is FYEKMQ (reference sequence). V trimming: 1 base; J trimming: 6 bases; junction bases outside the gene matches: 7. This CDR3 region has 16 residues. The CDR3 here is CASSLATGEWSGELFF. CDR3 nucleotides: TGTGCCAGCAGCTTAGCGACAGGGGAATGGTCCGGGGAGCTGTTTTTT.